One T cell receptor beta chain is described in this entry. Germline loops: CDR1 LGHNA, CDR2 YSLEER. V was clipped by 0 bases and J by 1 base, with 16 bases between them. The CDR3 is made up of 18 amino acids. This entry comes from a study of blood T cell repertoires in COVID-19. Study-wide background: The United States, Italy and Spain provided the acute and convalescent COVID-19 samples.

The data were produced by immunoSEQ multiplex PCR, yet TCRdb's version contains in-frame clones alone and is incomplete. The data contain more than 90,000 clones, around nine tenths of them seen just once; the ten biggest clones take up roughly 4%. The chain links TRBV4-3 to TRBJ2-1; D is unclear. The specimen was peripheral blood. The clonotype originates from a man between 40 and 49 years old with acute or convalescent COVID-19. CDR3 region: CASSQDLSSRRSYNEQFF. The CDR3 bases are TGCGCCAGCAGCCAAGATCTGTCTAGTCGGCGGTCCTACAATGAGCAGTTCTTC.